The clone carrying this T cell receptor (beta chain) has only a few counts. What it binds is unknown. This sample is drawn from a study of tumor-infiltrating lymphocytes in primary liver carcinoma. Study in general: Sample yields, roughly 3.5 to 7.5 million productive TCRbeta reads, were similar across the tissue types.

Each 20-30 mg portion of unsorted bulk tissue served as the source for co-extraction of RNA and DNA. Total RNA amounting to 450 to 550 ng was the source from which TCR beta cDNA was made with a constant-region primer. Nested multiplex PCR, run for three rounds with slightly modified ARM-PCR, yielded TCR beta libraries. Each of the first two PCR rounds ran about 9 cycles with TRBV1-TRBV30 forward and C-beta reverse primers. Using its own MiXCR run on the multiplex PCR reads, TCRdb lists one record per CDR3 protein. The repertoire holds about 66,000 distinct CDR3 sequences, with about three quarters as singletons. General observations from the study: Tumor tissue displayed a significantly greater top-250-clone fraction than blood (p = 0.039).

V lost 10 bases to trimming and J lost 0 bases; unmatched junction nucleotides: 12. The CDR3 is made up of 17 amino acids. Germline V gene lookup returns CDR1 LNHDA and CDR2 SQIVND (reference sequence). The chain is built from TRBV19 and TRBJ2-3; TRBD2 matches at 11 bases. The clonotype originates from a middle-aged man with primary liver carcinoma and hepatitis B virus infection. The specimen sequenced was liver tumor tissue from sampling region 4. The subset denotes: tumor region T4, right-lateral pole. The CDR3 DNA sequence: TGTGCCACCAGAGACGGTGGGACTAGCGGAAGCACAGATACGCAGTATTTT. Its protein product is CATRDGGTSGSTDTQYF.